This entry describes one T cell receptor beta chain. The antigen remains undetermined. CDR1 and CDR2 from the germline V gene are SGHAT and FQNNGV. The V end was cut by 1 base, the J end by 0 bases, with 9 bases between. The CDR3 has 15 residues. This sample was taken from a study of identical twins. Study-level findings and limits: Conclusions leaned on cross-sectional statistical analysis and did not track the same donors over time. For zero-insertion analyses, partial confounding could come from invariant MAIT and iNKT cells.

TCRdb reanalysed the 5' RACE reads using MiXCR and keeps one entry per CDR3 protein. This sample yields roughly 480,000 distinct CDR3 sequences, of which more than 20% are seen a single time; about 2.7% belongs to the top ten. The sample was also reused in another study, on T cells expressing NK-cell markers. That source notes: Eight donors were sequenced, of whom seven were HCMV-seropositive, while the remaining one was HCMV-seronegative. In a few donors, these clonotypes also led the CD3+CD56-NKG2C+ fraction.

V usage is TRBV11-2 and J usage is TRBJ2-5; D is uncertain. The material sequenced was CD4+ T cells sorted from blood. The clonotype comes from a woman between 18 and 29 years old in good health. CDR3: CASSLGRTDQETQYF. The DNA for the CDR3 is TGTGCCAGCAGCTTAGGCCGAACAGACCAAGAGACCCAGTACTTC.